Listed here is a single T cell receptor (beta chain). Its specific antigen is unknown. The input lacks base qualities; no much larger clone sits a single base away. The sample is drawn from a study of blood T cell repertoires in COVID-19 (dated by TCRdb to 2018 to 2020). For the study in its entirety: Samples covering the acute and convalescent phases of COVID-19 were provided by collaborators in the United States, Italy and Spain. The dataset comprised deeply sampled blood TCRbeta repertoires from subjects exposed to, actively infected with, or recovered from COVID-19. Sample metadata almost always included a de-identified subject ID, COVID-19 status, age in years and sex. The samples were drawn from two sources: the first 160 participants of the ongoing ImmuneRACE study, and 1,000 to 1,500 subjects contributed by 6 global collaborators. The prospective study material was composed of cDNA or gDNA derived from T cells, B-cell-depleted T cells, or PBMCs. A freely available public database, intended as a resource for researchers studying the immune response to SARS-CoV-2, is where the repertoires were released. HLA class I and class II types, where available, came from metadata supplied by the sample provider rather than from assay-based typing. What the study reported, not specific to this receptor: How much clinical and demographic metadata was included differed by source and by participant, and the metadata was provided uncurated.

From the germline V gene, CDR1 is SGHVS and CDR2 is FQNEAQ. The V end loses 7 bases and the J end loses 4 bases, and a stretch of 17 bases separates them. Inclusive of the bounding cysteine and phenylalanine, the CDR3 is 15 residues long. CDR3 DNA only is kept here, 45 bases in frame from base 1. TCRbeta CDR3 regions were amplified from genomic DNA by means of the immunoSEQ Assay, a bias-controlled multiplex PCR. The study's own analysis went as follows. Nucleated cell counts per sample were estimated from amplification of reference gene primers within the assay. Sequence reads were collapsed and filtered to measure the absolute abundance of every unique TCRbeta CDR3 rearrangement. For each sample, productive Simpson clonality was calculated as the square root of Simpson's diversity index over productive rearrangements. TCRdb stores this immuneACCESS table with in-frame sequences only. Part of the clones is absent; in the studies checked, under half of the shortfall reflects unresolved V genes, and no reason is known for the rest. V, J and clone size reflect that table, while D and trimming were determined from the DNA. Across this sample there are some 150,000 clones, with roughly 80% seen only once. Around 3.1% of the sample belongs to the ten largest clones.

Collaborating institutions collected whole blood in K2EDTA tubes following their own protocols. For TCRbeta analysis, collaborator samples were shipped as frozen whole blood, as isolated PBMCs, or as DNA extracted from either sample type. Sequences were obtained from peripheral blood. The sequence derives from a woman in her thirties or forties with active or convalescent COVID-19. Here the chain combines TRBV7-8 and TRBJ2-1; the D segment could be TRBD2, given 6 matching bases. The DNA sequence is as follows: TGTGCCAGCACGCCTACTAGCCAAGTATACAATGAGCAGTTCTTC. Its amino acids are CASTPTSQVYNEQFF.